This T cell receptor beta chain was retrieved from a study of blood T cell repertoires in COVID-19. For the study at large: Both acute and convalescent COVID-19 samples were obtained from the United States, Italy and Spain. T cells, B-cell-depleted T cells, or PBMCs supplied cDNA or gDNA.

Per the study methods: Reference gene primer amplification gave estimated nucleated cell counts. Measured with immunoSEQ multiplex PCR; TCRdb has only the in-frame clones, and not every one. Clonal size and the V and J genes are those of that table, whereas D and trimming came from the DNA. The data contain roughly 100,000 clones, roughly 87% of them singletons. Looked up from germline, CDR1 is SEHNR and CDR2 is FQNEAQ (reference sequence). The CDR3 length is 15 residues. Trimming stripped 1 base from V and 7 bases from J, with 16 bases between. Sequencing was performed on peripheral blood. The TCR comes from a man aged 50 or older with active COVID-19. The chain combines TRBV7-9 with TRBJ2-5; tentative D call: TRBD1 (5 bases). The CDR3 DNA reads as TGTGCCAGCAGCTTAGATCCCCCCCAAAGGGGGACCCAGTACTTC. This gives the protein CASSLDPPQRGTQYF.